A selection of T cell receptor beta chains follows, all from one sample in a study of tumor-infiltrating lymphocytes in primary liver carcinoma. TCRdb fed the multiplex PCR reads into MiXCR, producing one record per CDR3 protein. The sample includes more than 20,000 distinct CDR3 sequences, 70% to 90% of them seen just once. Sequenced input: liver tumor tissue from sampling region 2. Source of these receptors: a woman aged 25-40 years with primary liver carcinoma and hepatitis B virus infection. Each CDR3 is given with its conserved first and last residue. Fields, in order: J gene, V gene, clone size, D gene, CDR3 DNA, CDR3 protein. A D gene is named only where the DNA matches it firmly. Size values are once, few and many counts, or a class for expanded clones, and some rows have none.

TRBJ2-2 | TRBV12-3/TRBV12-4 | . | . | TGTGCAAGCCGGGGGTGGGACACGAACACCGGGGAGCTAGTTTTT | CASRGWDTNTGELVF
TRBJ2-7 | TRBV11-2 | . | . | TGTGCCAGCAGTCCCCTGGCAGGGGATAACGAGCAGTACTTC | CASSPLAGDNEQYF
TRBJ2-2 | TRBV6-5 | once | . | TGTACCAGTAGTCCGCGGAGAGGGTTCACTGGGGAGCTGTTTTTT | CTSSPRRGFTGELFF
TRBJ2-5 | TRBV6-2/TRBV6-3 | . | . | TGTGCCAGCAGTTACGGCCCGGTTGAGCGAACCCAGTACTTC | CASSYGPVERTQYF
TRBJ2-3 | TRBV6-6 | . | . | TGTGCCAGCAGTTACCAGTGGGGAAATACAGATACGCAGTATTTT | CASSYQWGNTDTQYF
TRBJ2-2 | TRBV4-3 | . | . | TGCGCCAGCAGCCAAGGGACGGGGACCCTCACGGGGGAGCTGTTTTTC | CASSQGTGTLTGELFF
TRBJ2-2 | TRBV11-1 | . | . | TGTGCCAGCAGACCGAACCTTAACACCGGGGAGCCGTTTTTT | CASRPNLNTGEPFF
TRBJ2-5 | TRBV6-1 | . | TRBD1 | TGTGCCTGCAGTGTACTAGGGGGCCCGGAAGAGACCCTGTATTTC | CACSVLGGPEETLYF
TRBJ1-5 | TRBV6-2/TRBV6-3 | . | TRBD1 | TGCGTTAGCGGCTACAGGGGCAATCAGCCCCGGCATTTT | CVSGYRGNQPRHF
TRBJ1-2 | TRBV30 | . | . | TGTGCCTGGAGGCAGGGTTTAGAGTATGTCTACACCTTC | CAWRQGLEYVYTF
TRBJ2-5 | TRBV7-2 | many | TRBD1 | TGTGCCAGCAGCCGGGACAGGGGAGGGGAGACCCAGTACTTC | CASSRDRGGETQYF
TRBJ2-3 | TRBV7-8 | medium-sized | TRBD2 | TGTGCCAGCAGCGCCACCACTAGCGGGAGTAGAAAAAATACGCAGTATTTT | CASSATTSGSRKNTQYF
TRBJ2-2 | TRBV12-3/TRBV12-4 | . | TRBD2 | TGTGTCACTTCACCCGGCGGGAGGGCCAGTACCGGGGAGCTGTTTTTT | CVTSPGGRASTGELFF
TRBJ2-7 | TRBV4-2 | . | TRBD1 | TGTACCAGCAGCCAGGAACACCTAGGACAGGGGGGACTGCGCGGGCAGTACTTC | CTSSQEHLGQGGLRGQYF